The 18 T cell receptor beta chains below all came from one sample that was sequenced in a study of blood T cell repertoires in COVID-19. Method: immunoSEQ multiplex PCR; TCRdb's copy keeps in-frame clones and lacks some. The sample carries approximately 140,000 clones, 84% recorded once. Sequenced: peripheral blood. These receptors were taken from a man in his 70s with acute or convalescent COVID-19.

The chain links TRBV4-1 to TRBJ2-2; 7 bases align to TRBD1. Germline values: CDR1 MGHRA, CDR2 YSYEKL. The CDR3 has 16 residues. V trimming: 2 bases; J trimming: 3 bases; junction bases outside the gene matches: 6. The CDR3 loop reads CASSQMTGPDTGELFF. CDR3 DNA: TGCGCCAGCAGCCAAATGACAGGGCCTGACACCGGGGAGCTGTTTTTT.

The chain has TRBV6-5 and TRBJ2-1; a weak D match, TRBD2 (6 bases). V lost 0 bases and J 12 bases, leaving 21 bases between the germline ends. This CDR3 is 16 amino acids long. Germline V gene sequence: CDR1 MNHEY, CDR2 SVGAGI. CDR3 DNA: TGTGCCAGCAGTTACTCCCCGGACACTGGTCTGGGGGGGCAGTTCTTC. It encodes CASSYSPDTGLGGQFF.

The CDR3: CASSPTGISSYNEQFF. The CDR3 coding sequence is TGCGCCAGCAGCCCGACAGGGATAAGCTCCTACAATGAGCAGTTCTTC. The chain employs TRBV5-1 and TRBJ2-1; 7 positions match TRBD1. CDR1 and CDR2 from the germline V gene are SGHRS and YFSETQ. CDR3 length: 16 residues. The V gene end was trimmed by 4 bases and the J gene end by 0 bases; junction bases not matched to a gene: 7.

The V and J genes are TRBV6-6 and TRBJ2-1, with TRBD2 matching over 12 bases. Germline V lookup: CDR1 MNHNY, CDR2 SVGAGI (reference sequence). V shed 5 bases and J 5 bases; nucleotides not matched to a gene: 4. The length of the CDR3 is 15 residues. The CDR3 loop is CASSPGLAGNNEQFF. Here the CDR3 DNA reads TGTGCCAGCAGTCCCGGACTAGCGGGGAACAATGAGCAGTTCTTC.

V is TRBV9 and J is TRBJ1-3, with D perhaps matching TRBD1 (5 bases). V was trimmed by 3 bases and J by 0 bases, leaving 10 bases between them. This CDR3 region has 15 residues. The V gene's germline CDR1 is SGDLS and CDR2 YYNGEE. The CDR3 region has the DNA TGTGCCAGCAGCGCGGACACGAGCTCTGGAAACACCATATATTTT. Amino acid sequence: CASSADTSSGNTIYF.

J is TRBJ1-6 and V is TRBV2; no definite D call. V gave up 5 bases and J gave up 7 bases, with 15 bases separating them. The CDR3 extends over 15 amino acids. CDR1 and CDR2 (germline): SNHLY, FYNNEI. This CDR3 reads CASSRGGQTNSPLHF. Written as DNA, the CDR3 is TGTGCCAGCAGTAGAGGCGGGCAGACCAATTCACCCCTCCACTTT. The entire variable domain, with the rest obtained from reference TRBV2 and TRBJ1-6, is as follows: EPEVTQTPSHQVTQMGQEVILRCVPISNHLYFYWYRQILGQKVEFLVSFYNNEISEKSEIFDDQFSVERPDGSNFTLKIRSTKLEDSAMYFCASSRGGQTNSPLHFGNGTRLTVT.

The V call is TRBV27, the J call TRBJ1-6; the match to TRBD1 covers 10 bases. With 8 bases clipped from V and 10 bases from J, the junction kept 5 bases outside the gene matches. Per germline, CDR1 MNHEY and CDR2 SMNVEV (reference sequence). This CDR3 is built from 13 residues. CDR3 region: CASCRTGGSPLHF. Here the CDR3 DNA reads TGTGCCAGCTGCCGGACAGGGGGGTCACCCCTCCACTTT.

CDR3 coding DNA: TGTGCCAGCGGCCCGGAACAGGGGTTTTACACCTTC. It codes for CASGPEQGFYTF. The gene calls are TRBV7-9 and TRBJ1-2, with 7 bases matching TRBD1. The CDR3 is made up of 12 amino acids. With V trimmed by 8 bases and J by 11 bases, 11 bases remained unmatched. The germline CDR1 and CDR2 sequences are SEHNR and FQNEAQ (reference sequence).

The V gene is TRBV30, the J gene TRBJ1-4, with 10 bases identical to TRBD1. Per germline, CDR1 GTSNPN and CDR2 SVGIG (reference sequence). J was trimmed by 6 bases and V by 1 base; bases with no gene match: 5. The CDR3 is 15 amino acids. The CDR3: CAWSGSGTGDEKLFF. The CDR3, as DNA: TGTGCCTGGAGTGGTTCCGGGACAGGGGATGAAAAACTGTTTTTT.

The chain combines TRBV11-3 with TRBJ2-1; 7 bases align to TRBD1. Trimming took 2 bases from V and 5 from J; bases not matched to a gene: 9. From germline, CDR1 is SGHNT and CDR2 YENEEA. The CDR3 covers 16 residues. The CDR3 DNA follows: TGTGCCAGCAGCTTACGTTTTGGGGACAGCAACAATGAGCAGTTCTTC. Encoded protein: CASSLRFGDSNNEQFF.

CDR3 nucleotides: TGTGCCAGCAGCTCCGGACACCGCTCCTACAATGAGCAGTTCTTC. Its protein product is CASSSGHRSYNEQFF. The chain carries TRBV11-3 and TRBJ2-1; perhaps TRBD1 as D (5 bases). The V end was cut by 4 bases, the J end by 0 bases, with 10 bases between. The CDR3 is 15 amino acids. Per germline, CDR1 SGHNT and CDR2 YENEEA.

The V gene is TRBV5-1, the J gene TRBJ2-2, with 9 bases matching TRBD2. This CDR3 is 15 amino acids long. Germline values: CDR1 SGHRS, CDR2 YFSETQ. With 1 base clipped from V and 6 bases from J, the junction kept 4 bases outside the gene matches. The CDR3 loop is CASSLSGGGAGELFF. The CDR3 bases are TGCGCCAGCAGCTTGAGTGGCGGGGGGGCCGGGGAGCTGTTTTTT. Filled out from reference TRBV5-1 and TRBJ2-2, the complete variable domain reads KAGVTQTPRYLIKTRGQQVTLSCSPISGHRSVSWYQQTPGQGLQFLFEYFSETQRNKGNFPGRFSGRQFSNSRSEMNVSTLELGDSALYLCASSLSGGGAGELFFGEGSRLTVL.

The gene calls are TRBV7-2 and TRBJ1-1; D is undetermined. Trimming removed 3 bases at V and 4 bases at J, with 9 bases between. This CDR3 contains 13 residues. The germline gives CDR1 SGHTA, CDR2 FQGNSA. CDR3 sequence: CASSLTGGTEAFF. The CDR3 nucleotides read TGTGCCAGCAGCTTGACTGGCGGCACTGAAGCTTTCTTT.

The chain recombines TRBV28 with TRBJ2-1; 8 nucleotides line up with TRBD1. The V segment lost 4 bases and the J segment 6 bases; nucleotides outside the gene matches: 14. Per the germline V gene, CDR1 is MDHEN and CDR2 is SYDVKM. The CDR3 is made up of 17 amino acids. The CDR3 DNA is TGTGCCAGCAGTTCCCCCCGGCGGGACAGGTACTTCAATGAGCAGTTCTTC. It translates to CASSSPRRDRYFNEQFF.

The genes are TRBV7-8 and TRBJ2-2; D might be TRBD1 (6 bases). The germline V gene encodes CDR1 SGHVS and CDR2 FQNEAQ. This CDR3 spans 13 amino acids. Trimming stripped 4 bases from V and 5 bases from J, with 8 bases between. This CDR3 is CASSYGQTGELFF. The CDR3 region has the DNA TGTGCCAGCAGCTATGGACAGACCGGGGAGCTGTTTTTT.

The chain employs TRBV7-8 and TRBJ2-7, with TRBD2 matching over 9 bases. The CDR3 loop spans 15 amino acids. CDR1 and CDR2 (germline): SGHVS, FQNEAQ. Trimming at V came to 2 bases and at J to 6 bases, leaving 8 bases not matched to a gene. The CDR3 spells CASSLWASGASEQYF. CDR3 sequence (DNA): TGTGCCAGCAGCTTATGGGCTAGCGGGGCTTCCGAGCAGTACTTC.

The chain has TRBV3-1 (or the pseudogene TRBV3-2) and TRBJ2-1; TRBD2 is a possible D gene (7 bases). The CDR3 loop spans 16 amino acids. Germline V gives CDR1 LGHDT, CDR2 YNNKEL (reference sequence). V was trimmed by 4 bases and J by 4 bases, leaving 17 bases between them. The CDR3 region is CASSPQRRGGYNEQFF. The CDR3 DNA reads as TGTGCCAGCAGCCCGCAGAGGAGGGGGGGGTACAATGAGCAGTTCTTC.

This chain uses TRBV18 with TRBJ1-1, with a tentative D call TRBD1 (6 bases). This CDR3 has 14 amino acids. Trimming took off 3 bases at V and 3 bases at J, with 11 bases between the two ends. Germline V lookup: CDR1 KGHSH, CDR2 LQKENI. For the CDR3, the DNA is TGTGCCAGCTCACCTTCGGGACAACACACTGAAGCTTTCTTT. Translating gives CASSPSGQHTEAFF.